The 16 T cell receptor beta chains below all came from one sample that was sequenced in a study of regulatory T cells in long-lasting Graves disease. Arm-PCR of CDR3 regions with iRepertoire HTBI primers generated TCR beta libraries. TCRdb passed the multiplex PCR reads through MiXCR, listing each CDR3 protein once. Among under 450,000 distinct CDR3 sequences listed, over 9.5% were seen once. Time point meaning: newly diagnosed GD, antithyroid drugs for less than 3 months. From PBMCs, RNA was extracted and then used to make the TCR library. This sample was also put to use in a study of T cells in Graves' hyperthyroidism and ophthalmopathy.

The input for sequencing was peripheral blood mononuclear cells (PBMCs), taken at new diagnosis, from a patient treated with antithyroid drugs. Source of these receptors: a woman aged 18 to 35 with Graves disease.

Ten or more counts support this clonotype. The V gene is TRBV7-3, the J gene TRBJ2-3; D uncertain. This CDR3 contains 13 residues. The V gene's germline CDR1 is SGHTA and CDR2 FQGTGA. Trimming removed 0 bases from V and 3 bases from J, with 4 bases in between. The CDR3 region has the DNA TGTGCCAGCAGCTTAACGGGAACAGATACGCAGTATTTT. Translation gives CASSLTGTDTQYF.

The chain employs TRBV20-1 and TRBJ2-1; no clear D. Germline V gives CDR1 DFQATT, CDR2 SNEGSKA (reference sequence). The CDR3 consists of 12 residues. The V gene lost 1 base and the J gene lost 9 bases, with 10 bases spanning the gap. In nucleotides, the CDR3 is TGCAGTGCTAGAGTGGCGCTAAGTGAGCAGTTCTTC. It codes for CSARVALSEQFF.

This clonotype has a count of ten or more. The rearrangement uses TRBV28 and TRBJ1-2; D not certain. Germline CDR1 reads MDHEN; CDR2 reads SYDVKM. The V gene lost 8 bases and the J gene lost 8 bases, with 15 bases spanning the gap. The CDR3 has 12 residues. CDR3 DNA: TGTGCCAGCCTTAATCTCCCGGCAGGCTACACCTTC. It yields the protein CASLNLPAGYTF.

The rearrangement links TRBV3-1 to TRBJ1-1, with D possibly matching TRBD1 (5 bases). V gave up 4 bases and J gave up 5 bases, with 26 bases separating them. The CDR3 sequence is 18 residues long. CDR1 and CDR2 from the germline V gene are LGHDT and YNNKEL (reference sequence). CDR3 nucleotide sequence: TGTGCCAGCAGCCCCATTAGATTCGGACATATCGGAAGGACTGAAGCTTTCTTT. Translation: CASSPIRFGHIGRTEAFF.

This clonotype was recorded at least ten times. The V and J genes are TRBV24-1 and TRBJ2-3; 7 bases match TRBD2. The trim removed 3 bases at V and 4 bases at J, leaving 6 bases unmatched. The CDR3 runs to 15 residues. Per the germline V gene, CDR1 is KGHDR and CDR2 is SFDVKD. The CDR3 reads CATSDRREIADTQYF. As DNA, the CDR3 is TGTGCCACCAGTGATCGGCGGGAGATCGCAGATACGCAGTATTTT.

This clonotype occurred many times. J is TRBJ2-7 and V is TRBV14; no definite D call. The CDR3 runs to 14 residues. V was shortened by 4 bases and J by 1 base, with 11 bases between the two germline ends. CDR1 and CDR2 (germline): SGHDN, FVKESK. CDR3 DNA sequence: TGTGCCAGCAGCCGACACATCGGATCCTACGAGCAGTACGTC. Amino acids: CASSRHIGSYEQYV.

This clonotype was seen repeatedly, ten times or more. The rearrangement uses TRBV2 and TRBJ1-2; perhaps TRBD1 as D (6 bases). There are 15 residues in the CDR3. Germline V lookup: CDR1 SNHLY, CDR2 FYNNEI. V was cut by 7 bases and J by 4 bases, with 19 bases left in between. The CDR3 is CASTRQVPRGYGYTF. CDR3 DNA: TGTGCCAGCACTAGACAGGTCCCACGAGGCTATGGCTACACCTTC.

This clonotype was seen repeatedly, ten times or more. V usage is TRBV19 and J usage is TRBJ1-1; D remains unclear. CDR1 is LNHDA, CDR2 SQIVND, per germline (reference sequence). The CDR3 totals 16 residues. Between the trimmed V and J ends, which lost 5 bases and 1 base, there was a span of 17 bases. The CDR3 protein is CASSSGNGRANTEAFF. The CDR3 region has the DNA TGTGCCAGTAGTTCCGGTAACGGGAGGGCGAACACTGAAGCTTTCTTT.

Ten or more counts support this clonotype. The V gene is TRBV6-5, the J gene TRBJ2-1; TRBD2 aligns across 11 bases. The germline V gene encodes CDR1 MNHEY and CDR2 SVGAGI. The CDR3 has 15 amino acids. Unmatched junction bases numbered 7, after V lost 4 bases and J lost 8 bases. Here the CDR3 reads CASSSIAGGRDEQFF. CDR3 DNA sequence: TGTGCCAGCAGTTCTATAGCGGGAGGGCGAGATGAGCAGTTCTTC.

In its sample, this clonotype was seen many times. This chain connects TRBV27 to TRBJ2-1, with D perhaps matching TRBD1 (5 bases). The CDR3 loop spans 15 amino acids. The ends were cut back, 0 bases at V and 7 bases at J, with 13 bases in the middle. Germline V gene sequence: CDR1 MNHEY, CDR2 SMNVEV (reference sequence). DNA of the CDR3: TGTGCCAGCAGTTTATCCCCGACAGTTCTAAATGAGCAGTTCTTC. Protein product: CASSLSPTVLNEQFF.

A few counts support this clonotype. The CDR3 nucleotides read TGTGCCAGCATACGGGGCCTACAGGGAACTAACTATGGCTACACCTTC. It translates to CASIRGLQGTNYGYTF. This sequence joins TRBV2 and TRBJ1-2; tentatively, D is TRBD1 (6 bases). The length of the CDR3 is 16 residues. Germline CDR1 SNHLY, CDR2 FYNNEI. The germline V and J ends were trimmed by 7 bases and 0 bases, with 18 bases remaining between them.

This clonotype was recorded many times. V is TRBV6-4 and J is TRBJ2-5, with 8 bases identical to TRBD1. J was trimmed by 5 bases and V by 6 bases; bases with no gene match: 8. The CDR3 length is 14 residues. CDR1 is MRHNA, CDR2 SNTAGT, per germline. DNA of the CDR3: TGTGCCAGCAGAGGGCAGGGGGCAGGGGAGACCCAGTACTTC. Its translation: CASRGQGAGETQYF.

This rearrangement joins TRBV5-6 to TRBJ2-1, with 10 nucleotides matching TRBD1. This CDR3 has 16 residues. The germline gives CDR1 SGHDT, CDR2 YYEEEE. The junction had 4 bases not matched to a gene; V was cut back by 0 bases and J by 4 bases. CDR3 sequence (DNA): TGTGCCAGCAGCTTGGCCGGGGACAGGGGATACAATGAGCAGTTCTTC. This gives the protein CASSLAGDRGYNEQFF.

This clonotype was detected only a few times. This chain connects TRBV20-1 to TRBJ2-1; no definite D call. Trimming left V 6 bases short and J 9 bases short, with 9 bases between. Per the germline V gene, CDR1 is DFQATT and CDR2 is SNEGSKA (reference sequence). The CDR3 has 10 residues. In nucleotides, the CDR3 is TGCAGTGCCCTGTGGGGTGAGCAGTTCTTC. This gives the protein CSALWGEQFF.

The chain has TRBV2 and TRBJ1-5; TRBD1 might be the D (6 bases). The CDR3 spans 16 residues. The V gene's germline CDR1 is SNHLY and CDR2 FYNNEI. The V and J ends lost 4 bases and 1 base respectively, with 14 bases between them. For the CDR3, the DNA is TGTGCCAGCAGTGGGATTCCGGGACACAGCAATCAGCCCCAGCATTTT. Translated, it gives CASSGIPGHSNQPQHF.

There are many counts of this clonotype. DNA for the CDR3: TGTGCCAGCAGTGAATTCAAGTTTTACGAGCAGTACGTC. Residues: CASSEFKFYEQYV. The chain carries TRBV2 and TRBJ2-7; no clear D gene. In germline, CDR1 is SNHLY, CDR2 FYNNEI. The CDR3 is 13 amino acids. V was clipped by 2 bases and J by 4 bases, with 9 bases between them.